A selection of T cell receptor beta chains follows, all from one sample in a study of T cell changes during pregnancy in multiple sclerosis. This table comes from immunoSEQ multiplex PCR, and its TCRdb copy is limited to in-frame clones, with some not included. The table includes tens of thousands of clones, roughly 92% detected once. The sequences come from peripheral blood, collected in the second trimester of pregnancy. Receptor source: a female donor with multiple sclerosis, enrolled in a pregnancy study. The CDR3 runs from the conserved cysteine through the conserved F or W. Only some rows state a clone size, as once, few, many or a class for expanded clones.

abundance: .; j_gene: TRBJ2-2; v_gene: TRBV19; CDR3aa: CASSWLAATGELFF
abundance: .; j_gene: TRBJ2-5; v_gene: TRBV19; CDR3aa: CASSAPGGGKTQYF
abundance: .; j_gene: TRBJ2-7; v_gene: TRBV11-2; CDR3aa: CASSLDPRTGRSYEQYF
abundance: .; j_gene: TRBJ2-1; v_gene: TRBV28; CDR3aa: CASSRLLLNTHSYNEQFF
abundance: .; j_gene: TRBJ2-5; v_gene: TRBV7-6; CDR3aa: CASSLAEETQYF
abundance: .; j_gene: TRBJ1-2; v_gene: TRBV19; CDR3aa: CASSATGTYGYTF
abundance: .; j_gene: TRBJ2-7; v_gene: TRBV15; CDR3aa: CATSRDRGGTRDF
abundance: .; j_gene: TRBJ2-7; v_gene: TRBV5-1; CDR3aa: CASSPDRGHYEQYF
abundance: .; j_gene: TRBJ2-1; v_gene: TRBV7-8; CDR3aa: CASSSETTSGRSPNEQFF
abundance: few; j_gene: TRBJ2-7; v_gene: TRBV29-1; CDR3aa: CSVDQDRECCLSYEQYF
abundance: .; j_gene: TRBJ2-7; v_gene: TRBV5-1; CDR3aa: CASSLGHGDEQYF
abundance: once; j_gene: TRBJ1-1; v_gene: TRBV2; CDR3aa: CASTRKEVDTEAFF
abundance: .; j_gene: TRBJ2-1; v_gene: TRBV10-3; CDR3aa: CAIRQNRDSSNEQFF
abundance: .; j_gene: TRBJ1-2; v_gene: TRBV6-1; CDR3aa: CASNKDSTANYGYTF
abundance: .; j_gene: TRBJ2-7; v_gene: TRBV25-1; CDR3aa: CASGRGIAGEQYF
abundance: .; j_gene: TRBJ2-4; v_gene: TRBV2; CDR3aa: CASSGRENIQYF
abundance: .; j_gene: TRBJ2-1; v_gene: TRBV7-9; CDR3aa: CASSPDWTSGGEQFF
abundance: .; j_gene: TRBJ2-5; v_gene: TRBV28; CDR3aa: CASSSPRGDSETQYF
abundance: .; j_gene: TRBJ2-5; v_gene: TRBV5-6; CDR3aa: CASSLVFAGGQETQYF
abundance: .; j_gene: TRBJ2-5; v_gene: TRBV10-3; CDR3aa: CAISGGGRGETQYF
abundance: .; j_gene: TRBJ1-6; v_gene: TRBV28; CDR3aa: CASSSRTGGRSPLHF
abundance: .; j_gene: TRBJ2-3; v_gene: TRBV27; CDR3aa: CAQGLAGDLSTDTQYF
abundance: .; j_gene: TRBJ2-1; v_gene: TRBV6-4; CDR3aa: CASSDGPGDEQFF
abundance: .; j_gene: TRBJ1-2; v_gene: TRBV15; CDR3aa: CATSRDETVIPNYGYTF
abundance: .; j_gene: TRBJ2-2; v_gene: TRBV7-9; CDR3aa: CASSLAGGTGELFF
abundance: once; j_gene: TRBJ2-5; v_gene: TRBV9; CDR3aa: CASSVAPTGGEETQYF
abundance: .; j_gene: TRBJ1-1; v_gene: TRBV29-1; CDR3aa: CSGRAAMNTEAFF
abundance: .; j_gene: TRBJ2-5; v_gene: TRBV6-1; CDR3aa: CASSDRSSGKEETQYF
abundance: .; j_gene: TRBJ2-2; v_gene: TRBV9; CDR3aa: CASSEPGGLDGELFF
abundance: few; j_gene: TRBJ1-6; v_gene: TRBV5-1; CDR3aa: CASRGLNNSPLHF
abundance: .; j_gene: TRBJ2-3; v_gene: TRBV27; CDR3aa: CASSLLRTSGTDTQYF
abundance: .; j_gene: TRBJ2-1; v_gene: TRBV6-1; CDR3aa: CASKREPYEQFF
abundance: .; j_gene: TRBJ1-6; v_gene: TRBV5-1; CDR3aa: CASSPAGTVNSPLHF
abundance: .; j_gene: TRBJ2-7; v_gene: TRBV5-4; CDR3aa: CASSFAGRLEHYEQYF
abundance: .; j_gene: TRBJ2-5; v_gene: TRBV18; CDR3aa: CASSPPGEETQYF
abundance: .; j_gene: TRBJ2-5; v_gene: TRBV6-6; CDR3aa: CASSYAPRTLSGYF
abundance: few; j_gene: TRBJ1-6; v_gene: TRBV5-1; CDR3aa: CASSLEQGRSPLHF
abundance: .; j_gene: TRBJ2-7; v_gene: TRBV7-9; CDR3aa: CASSLTTGTGRYEQYF
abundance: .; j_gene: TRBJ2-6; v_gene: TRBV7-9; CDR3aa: CASSPGTGTSSGANVLTF
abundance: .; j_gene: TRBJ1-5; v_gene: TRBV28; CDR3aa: CASSLGAGGNSNQPQHF
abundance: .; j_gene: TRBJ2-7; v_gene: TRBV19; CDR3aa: CASSKGQNYEQYF
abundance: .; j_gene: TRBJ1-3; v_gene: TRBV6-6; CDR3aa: CASSYSITGNTIYF
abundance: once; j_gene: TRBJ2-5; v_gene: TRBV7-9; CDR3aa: CASSFLEKKETQYF
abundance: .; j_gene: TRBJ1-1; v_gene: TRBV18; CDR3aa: CASSPDAGPSMNTEAFF
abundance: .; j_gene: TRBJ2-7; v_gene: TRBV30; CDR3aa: CAWSVVGQGADEQYF
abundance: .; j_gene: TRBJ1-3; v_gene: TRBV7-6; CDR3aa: CASSTATGYSDSGNTIYF
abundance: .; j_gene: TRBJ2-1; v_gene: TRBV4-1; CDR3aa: CASSQELTRPNTEQFF
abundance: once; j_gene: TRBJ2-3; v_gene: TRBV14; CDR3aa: CASSPLGTQYF
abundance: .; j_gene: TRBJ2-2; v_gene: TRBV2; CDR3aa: CASSEALPSEMPGELFF
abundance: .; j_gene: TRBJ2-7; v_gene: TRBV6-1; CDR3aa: CASSGREHYEQYF
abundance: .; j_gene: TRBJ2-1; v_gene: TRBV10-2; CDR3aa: CASRRTGQTYNEQFF
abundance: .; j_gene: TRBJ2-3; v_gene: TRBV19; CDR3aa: CASSIQGTDTQYF